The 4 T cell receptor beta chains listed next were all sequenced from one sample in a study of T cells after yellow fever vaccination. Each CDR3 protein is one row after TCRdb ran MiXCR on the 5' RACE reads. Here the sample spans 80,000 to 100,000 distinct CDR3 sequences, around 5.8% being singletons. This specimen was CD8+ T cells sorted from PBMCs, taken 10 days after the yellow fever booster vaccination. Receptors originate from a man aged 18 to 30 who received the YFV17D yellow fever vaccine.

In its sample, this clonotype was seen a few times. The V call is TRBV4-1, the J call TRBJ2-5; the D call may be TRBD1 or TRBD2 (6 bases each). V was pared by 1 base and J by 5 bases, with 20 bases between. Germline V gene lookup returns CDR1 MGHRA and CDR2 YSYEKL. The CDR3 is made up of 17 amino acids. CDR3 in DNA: TGCGCCAGCAGCCAAGCGACTAGGGGGGTTGGCTTGGAGACCCAGTACTTC. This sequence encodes CASSQATRGVGLETQYF.

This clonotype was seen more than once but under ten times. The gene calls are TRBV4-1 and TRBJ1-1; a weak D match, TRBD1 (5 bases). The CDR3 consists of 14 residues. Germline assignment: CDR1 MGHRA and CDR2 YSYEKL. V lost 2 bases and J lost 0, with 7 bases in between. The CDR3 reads CASSQQGMNTEAFF. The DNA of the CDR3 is TGCGCCAGCAGCCAACAGGGTATGAACACTGAAGCTTTCTTT.

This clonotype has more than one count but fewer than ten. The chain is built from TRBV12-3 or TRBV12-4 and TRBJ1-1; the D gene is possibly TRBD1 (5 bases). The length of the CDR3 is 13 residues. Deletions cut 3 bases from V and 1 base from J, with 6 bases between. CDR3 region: CASSFGGNTEAFF. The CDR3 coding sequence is TGTGCCAGCAGTTTTGGGGGGAACACTGAAGCTTTCTTT.

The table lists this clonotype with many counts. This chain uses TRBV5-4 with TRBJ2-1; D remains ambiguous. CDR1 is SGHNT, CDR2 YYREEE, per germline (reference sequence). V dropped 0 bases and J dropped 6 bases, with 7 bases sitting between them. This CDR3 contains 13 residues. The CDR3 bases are TGTGCCAGCAGCTTGGGGGTCGGCAATGAGCAGTTCTTC. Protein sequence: CASSLGVGNEQFF.